The T cell receptor (beta chain) under discussion was sequenced for a study of blood T cell repertoires in COVID-19. Data came from immunoSEQ multiplex PCR; TCRdb stores just in-frame clones and leaves some out. The top ten hold 7.5% to 10% of the sample, which has almost 55,000 clones, 90% seen once. The V segment lost 10 bases and the J segment 9 bases; nucleotides outside the gene matches: 13. The CDR3 is made up of 14 amino acids. CDR1 and CDR2 (germline): LNHDA, SQIVND (reference sequence). Sequences were obtained from peripheral blood. The V and J genes are TRBV19 and TRBJ2-1, with 9 bases aligning to TRBD2. This clonotype originated in a woman aged 40 to 50 with active COVID-19. This CDR3 is CATTRGGGAPEQFF. DNA of the CDR3: TGTGCCACCACTCGGGGCGGGGGGGCCCCTGAGCAGTTCTTC.